What follows describes a single T cell receptor beta chain. The data derive from a study of memory CD4+ T cells and cytomegalovirus serostatus. Single viable CD3+CD4+CD8-CD45RO+ cells were sorted as the memory CD4+ T cells. The CDR3 contains 13 residues. J lost 4 bases, V lost 7 bases, and 6 bases had no gene match. The germline V gene has CDR1 MDHEN and CDR2 SYDVKM. TCRdb's copy holds only in-frame clones and misses some; the assay was immunoSEQ multiplex PCR. The table includes about 56,000 clones, 82% detected once. The TCR sequence derives from an adult in good health and CMV-seronegative. Sequencing was performed on memory CD4+ T cells from blood. The chain combines TRBV28 with TRBJ1-1, with TRBD1 matching 7 bases. The CDR3 sequence: CASTRTGPTEAFF. The CDR3 DNA reads TGTGCCAGCACTCGGACAGGCCCCACTGAAGCTTTCTTT.